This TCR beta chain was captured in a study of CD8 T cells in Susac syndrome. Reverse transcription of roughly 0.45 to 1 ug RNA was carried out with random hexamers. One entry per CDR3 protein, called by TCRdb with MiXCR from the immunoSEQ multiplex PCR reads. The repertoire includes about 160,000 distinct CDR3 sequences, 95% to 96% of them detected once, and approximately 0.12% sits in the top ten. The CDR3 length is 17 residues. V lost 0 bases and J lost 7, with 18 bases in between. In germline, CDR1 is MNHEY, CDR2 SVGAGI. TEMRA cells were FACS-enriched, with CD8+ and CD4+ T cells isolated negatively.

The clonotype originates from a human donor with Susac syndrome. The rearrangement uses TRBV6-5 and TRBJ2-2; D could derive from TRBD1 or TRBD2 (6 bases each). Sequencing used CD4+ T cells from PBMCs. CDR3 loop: CASSYSIGWGAIGELFF. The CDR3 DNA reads TGTGCCAGCAGTTACTCGATAGGTTGGGGGGCGATCGGGGAGCTGTTTTTT.